The table lists the clone carrying this T cell receptor beta chain with a few counts. Its matching antigen is unknown. This record comes from a study of T-cell memory formation after mild COVID-19. Study-wide findings and caveats: Second-wave clones with a day 37 peak had unconfirmed SARS-CoV-2 specificity.

From the 5' RACE reads, TCRdb called clonotypes with MiXCR, one entry per CDR3 protein. The sample has 300,000 or so distinct CDR3 sequences, 15% to 20% seen once; the top ten hold roughly 25%. This clonotype was sampled from a man aged 18 to 29 who had mild COVID-19 (a few samples of this study predate the infection). Cell type and time point are not known. Sequenced sample: PBMCs or a T cell subset sorted from them (not recorded which).

The chain's CDR3 is CASSHLEGPLRSQHF. The CDR3 DNA is TGTGCCAGCAGTCACCTGGAGGGCCCTCTCCGATCCCAGCATTTT. The V call is TRBV6-2 or TRBV6-3, the J call TRBJ1-5; the D is unclear. Between the trimmed V and J ends, which lost 5 bases and 11 bases, there was a span of 22 bases. This CDR3 has 15 amino acids. Germline CDR1 and CDR2: MNHEY and SVGEGT.